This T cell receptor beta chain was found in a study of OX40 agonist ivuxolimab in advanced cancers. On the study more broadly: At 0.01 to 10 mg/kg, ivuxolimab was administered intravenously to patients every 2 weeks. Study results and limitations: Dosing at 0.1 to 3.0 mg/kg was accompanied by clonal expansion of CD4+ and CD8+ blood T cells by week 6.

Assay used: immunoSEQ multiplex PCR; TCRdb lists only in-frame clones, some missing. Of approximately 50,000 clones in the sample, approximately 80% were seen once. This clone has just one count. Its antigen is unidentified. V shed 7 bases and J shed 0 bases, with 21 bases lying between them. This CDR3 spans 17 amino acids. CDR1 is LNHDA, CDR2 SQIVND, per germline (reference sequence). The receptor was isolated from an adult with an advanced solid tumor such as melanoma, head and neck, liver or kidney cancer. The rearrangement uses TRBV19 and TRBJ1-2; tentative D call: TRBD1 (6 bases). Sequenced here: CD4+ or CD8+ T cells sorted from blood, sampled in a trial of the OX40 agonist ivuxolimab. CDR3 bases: TGTGCCAGTACCCAGTGGGTAACAGGGACCTCTAACTATGGCTACACCTTC. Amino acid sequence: CASTQWVTGTSNYGYTF. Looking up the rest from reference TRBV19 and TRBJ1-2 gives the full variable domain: DGGITQSPKYLFRKEGQNVTLSCEQNLNHDAMYWYRQDPGQGLRLIYYSQIVNDFQKGDIAEGYSVSREKKESFPLTVTSAQKNPTAFYLCASTQWVTGTSNYGYTFGSGTRLTVV.